The present entry profiles one T cell receptor (beta chain) with its context. What it binds is unknown. Germline CDR1 is MNHEY and CDR2 is SVGAGI. Trimming at V came to 5 bases and at J to 4 bases, leaving 7 bases not matched to a gene. There are 14 residues in the CDR3. The sample is drawn from a study of cytomegalovirus exposure and HLA in healthy donors. 60 Vbeta and 13 Jbeta primers were used in PCR. Sequencing was performed with immunoSEQ multiplex PCR; in TCRdb, only in-frame clones are kept and a portion is missing. The data contain roughly 180,000 clones, just over 75% of them singletons. Regarding the study as a whole: Confirmation was obtained in vitro that a few CMV-associated chains are specific for CMV antigens. In an earlier analysis, most TCR beta V segments were productive about 87% or about 30% of the time. Later analysis associated a missense DCLRE1C variant with TCR beta V- and J-gene trimming. The authors enumerated 164 TCR beta chains as linked to cytomegalovirus.

The material sequenced was PBMCs. The chain couples TRBV6-5 to TRBJ2-7, with 8 bases that match TRBD1. The receptor was isolated from a woman aged 55-69 years in good health and CMV-seropositive. CDR3 region: CASSPGQGKYEQYF. CDR3 DNA: TGTGCCAGCAGTCCCGGACAGGGAAAATACGAGCAGTACTTC.